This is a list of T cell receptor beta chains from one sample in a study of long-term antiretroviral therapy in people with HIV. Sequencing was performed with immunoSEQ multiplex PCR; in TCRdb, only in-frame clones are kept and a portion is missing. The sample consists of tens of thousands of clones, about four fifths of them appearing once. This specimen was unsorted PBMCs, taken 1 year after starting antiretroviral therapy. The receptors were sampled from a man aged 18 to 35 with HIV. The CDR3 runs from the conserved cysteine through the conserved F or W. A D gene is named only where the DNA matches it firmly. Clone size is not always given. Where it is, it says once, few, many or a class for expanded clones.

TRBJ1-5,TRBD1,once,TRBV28,TGTGCCAGCAGAACCGGGACAGGGGGCTTTCAGCCCCAGCATTTT,CASRTGTGGFQPQHF
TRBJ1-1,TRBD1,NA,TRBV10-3,TGTGCCATCAACCAGGGGGACTACACTGAAGCTTTCTTT,CAINQGDYTEAFF
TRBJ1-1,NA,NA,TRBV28,TGTGCCAGCAGTTCCGCCACTGAAGCTTTCTTT,CASSSATEAFF
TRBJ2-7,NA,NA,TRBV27,TGTGCCAGCAGTTCCGCCCCCGCGGGCGGGCAGTACTTC,CASSSAPAGGQYF
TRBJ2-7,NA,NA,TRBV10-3,TGTGCCACTCGGGACGCTAGCTCCTACGAGCAGTACTTC,CATRDASSYEQYF
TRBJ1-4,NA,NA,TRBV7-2,TGTGCCAGCAGCTTAGATGTGGGGAGTGAAAAACTGTTTTTT,CASSLDVGSEKLFF
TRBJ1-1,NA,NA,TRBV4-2,TGTGCCAGCAGCCAAGAGGCCGGGGGGGGTAACACTGAAGCTTTCTTT,CASSQEAGGGNTEAFF
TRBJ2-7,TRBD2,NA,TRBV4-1,TGCGCCAGCAGCCTTAGGACTAGCGGCGGCTACGAGCAGTACTTC,CASSLRTSGGYEQYF
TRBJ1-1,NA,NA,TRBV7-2,TGTGCCAGCAGCTTAAACCCAACAGGGATGGGCACTGAAGCTTTCTTT,CASSLNPTGMGTEAFF
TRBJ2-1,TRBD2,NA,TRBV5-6,TGTGCCAGCAGCTTAACTAGCGGGAGGGCCGGATCCTACAATGAGCAGTTCTTC,CASSLTSGRAGSYNEQFF
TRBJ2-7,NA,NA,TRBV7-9,TGTGCCAGCAGCTTAGATCGGACAAAGAGCTCCTACGAGCAGTACTTC,CASSLDRTKSSYEQYF
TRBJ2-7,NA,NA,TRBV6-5,TGTGCCAGCAGTAGCCAGACAGGAACCTACGAGCAGTACTTC,CASSSQTGTYEQYF
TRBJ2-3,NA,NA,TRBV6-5,TGTGCCAGCAGTTACAGCTCCACAGATACGCAGTATTTT,CASSYSSTDTQYF
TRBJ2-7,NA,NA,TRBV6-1,TGTGCCAGCAGTGTTCAGGGATACTACGAGCAGTACTTC,CASSVQGYYEQYF
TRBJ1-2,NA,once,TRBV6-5,TGTGCCAGCAGGGCTGGGAATGGCTACACCTTC,CASRAGNGYTF
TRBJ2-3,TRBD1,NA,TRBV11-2,TGTGCCAGCAGCTTCCTCAACAGGGGGCGTCATGCAGATACGCAGTATTTT,CASSFLNRGRHADTQYF
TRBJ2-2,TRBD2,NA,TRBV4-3,TGCGCCAGCAGCCAAGTGCCTAGCGGTACGAACACCGGGGAGCTGTTTTTT,CASSQVPSGTNTGELFF
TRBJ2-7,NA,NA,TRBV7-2,TGTGCCAGCAGCTTACTCCGGACAGAAAACTCCTACGAGCAGTACTTC,CASSLLRTENSYEQYF
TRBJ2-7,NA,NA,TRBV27,TGTGCCAGCAGTCCCCTCAGGGCGCAGCTGTACGAGCAGTACTTC,CASSPLRAQLYEQYF
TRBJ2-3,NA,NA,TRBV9,TGTGCCAGCAGCGTAGGCCCTCACGGTAGCGGAGCTAAATCTAGCACAGATACGCAGTATTTT,CASSVGPHGSGAKSSTDTQYF
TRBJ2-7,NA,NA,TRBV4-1,TGCGCCAGCAGCCAAGGAATAAGCGTCTACGAGCAGTACTTC,CASSQGISVYEQYF
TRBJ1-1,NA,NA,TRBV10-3,TGTGCCATCAGCGCAACCTTGGGGCAGAACACTGAAGCTTTCTTT,CAISATLGQNTEAFF
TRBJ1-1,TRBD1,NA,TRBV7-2,TGTGCCAGCAGCTCAGTCCGGGACAGGGGGGGCGGCACTGAAGCTTTCTTT,CASSSVRDRGGGTEAFF
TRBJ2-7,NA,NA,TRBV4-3,TGCGCCAGCAGCCAAGGGGACGGAGCCTACGAGCAGTACTTC,CASSQGDGAYEQYF
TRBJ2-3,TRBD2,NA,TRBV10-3,TGTGCCAGTCGGGAGGGGCAGGGAGATACGCAGTATTTT,CASREGQGDTQYF
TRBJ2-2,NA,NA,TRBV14,TGTGCCAGCAGCCAATCCAGACTGATCACCGGGGAGCTGTTTTTT,CASSQSRLITGELFF
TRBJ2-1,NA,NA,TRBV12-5,TGTGCTAGTGGTTTGGGAACCAGTCTCTACAATGAGCAGTTCTTC,CASGLGTSLYNEQFF
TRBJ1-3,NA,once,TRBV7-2,TGTGCCAGCAGCTTAGGGCCGGGCCGCTCTGGAAACACCATATATTTT,CASSLGPGRSGNTIYF
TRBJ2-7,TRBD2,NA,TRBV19,TGTGCCAGTAGTATTAGTTCTAGCGGGAGTAACGAGCAGTACTTC,CASSISSSGSNEQYF
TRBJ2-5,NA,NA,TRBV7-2,TGTGCCAGCAGCCCTAAGGAGACCCAGTACTTC,CASSPKETQYF
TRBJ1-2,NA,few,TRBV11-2,TGTGCCAGCAGCTTCGGCGGCTATGGCTACACCTTC,CASSFGGYGYTF
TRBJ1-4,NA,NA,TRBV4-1,TGCGCCAGCTCTTTGGGTATAAATGAAAAACTGTTTTTT,CASSLGINEKLFF
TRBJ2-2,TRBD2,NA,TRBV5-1,TGCGCCAGCAGCTTTCTTGGACTAGCGGGAGGCCACGGGGAGCTGTTTTTT,CASSFLGLAGGHGELFF
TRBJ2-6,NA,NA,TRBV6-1,TGTGCCAGCAGTGAAGCAGGTGGGGCCAACGTCCTGACTTTC,CASSEAGGANVLTF
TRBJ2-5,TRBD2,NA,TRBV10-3,TGTGCCATCAGTGAGGCTTTTTCGGGAGCGGGGGAAGAGACCCAGTACTTC,CAISEAFSGAGEETQYF
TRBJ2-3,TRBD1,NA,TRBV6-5,TGTGCCAGCAGTTACTCGACAGGGGGGTGGGATACGCAGTATTTT,CASSYSTGGWDTQYF
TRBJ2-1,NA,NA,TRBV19,TGTGCCAGTGGCCACAAGTTTCGATACCCCCCCGAAAACAATGAGCAGTTCTTC,CASGHKFRYPPENNEQFF
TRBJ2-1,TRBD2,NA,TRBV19,TGTGCCAGTAGTACTAGCGGGGGGGCGTACAATGAGCAGTTCTTC,CASSTSGGAYNEQFF
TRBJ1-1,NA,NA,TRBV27,TGTGCCAGCAGTTTAGGGGGGGTAGCTGAAGCTTTCTTT,CASSLGGVAEAFF
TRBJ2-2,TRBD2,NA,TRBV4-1,TGCGCCAGCAGCGAAGCGGGGAGGAACACCGGGGAGCTGTTTTTT,CASSEAGRNTGELFF